This passage covers 11 T cell receptor beta chains from one sample sequenced in a study of control samples from healthy donors and cancer patients. The method was immunoSEQ multiplex PCR; TCRdb's version includes in-frame clones alone and lacks a portion of them. The top ten clones hold over 0.95% of a sample with under 85,000 clones, roughly 93% of them seen once. The sequenced sample was PBMCs. These receptors originate from a woman aged 40 to 49 with lung cancer.

The chain joins TRBV4-2 to TRBJ2-1; 13 bases fit TRBD2. V shed 1 base and J 1 base; nucleotides not matched to a gene: 1. The CDR3 is 17 residues long. Germline CDR1 reads LGHNA; CDR2 reads YNFKEQ. CDR3 DNA sequence: TGTGCCAGCAGCCAAGGACTAGCGGGGGGATCCTACAATGAGCAGTTCTTC. This codes for CASSQGLAGGSYNEQFF.

CDR3 sequence (DNA): TGTGCCAGAGACGCCCCGGGACAGGACGATTCGGTCGATAATCAGCCCCAGCATTTT. It codes for CARDAPGQDDSVDNQPQHF. J is TRBJ1-5 and V is TRBV27, with 8 bases that match TRBD1. J gave up 4 bases and V 9 bases, and 23 bases lay outside the gene matches. This CDR3 has 19 amino acids. Germline CDR1 MNHEY, CDR2 SMNVEV (reference sequence).

In DNA form, the CDR3 reads TGTGCCAGCAGCAAACAGGGCTTTGACAATTCACCCCTCCACTTT. It specifies CASSKQGFDNSPLHF. The V call is TRBV21-1, the J call TRBJ1-6; TRBD1 is the table's D call, not checked against the DNA. TRBV21-1 is noted as a pseudogene. The CDR3 has 15 amino acids.

The chain recombines TRBV18 with TRBJ2-7; D remains unclear. The CDR3 is 13 residues long. Germline loops: CDR1 KGHSH, CDR2 LQKENI. Trimming removed 3 bases from V and 3 bases from J, with 9 bases in between. CDR3 DNA sequence: TGTGCCAGCTCACCCCTGGACCACTACGAGCAGTACTTC. It yields the protein CASSPLDHYEQYF.

The chain is built from TRBV7-8 and TRBJ1-1; 7 bases line up with TRBD1. Trimming removed 5 bases from V and 6 bases from J; junction bases left unmatched: 6. Germline V CDR1 and CDR2: SGHVS, FQNEAQ. This CDR3 is built from 13 residues. The DNA of the CDR3 is TGTGCCAGCAGCCCAGGGGGGTTGGCTGAAGCTTTCTTT. Translated: CASSPGGLAEAFF.

The V and J genes are TRBV5-1 and TRBJ2-4; 8 bases match TRBD1. Germline loops: CDR1 SGHRS, CDR2 YFSETQ. The CDR3 loop spans 14 amino acids. V lost 4 bases, J lost 8 bases, and 8 bases stayed unmatched. CDR3 bases: TGCGCCAGCAGCCAGGGGGCCCTCTTGGACATTCAGTACTTC. This translates into CASSQGALLDIQYF.

The V gene is TRBV5-1, the J gene TRBJ2-3; 8 bases line up with TRBD1. Trimming at V came to 0 bases and at J to 3 bases, leaving 3 bases not matched to a gene. The CDR3 sequence is 15 residues long. Germline loops: CDR1 SGHRS, CDR2 YFSETQ. In nucleotides, the CDR3 is TGCGCCAGCAGCTTGGGGACAGGGAATACAGATACGCAGTATTTT. As protein: CASSLGTGNTDTQYF.

The chain carries TRBV30 and TRBJ2-1; possibly TRBD1 or TRBD2 for D (5 bases each). Germline CDR1 GTSNPN, CDR2 SVGIG (reference sequence). This CDR3 has 16 amino acids. V was trimmed by 0 bases and J by 3 bases, leaving 15 bases between them. The CDR3 spells CAWSVRARDVYNEQFF. In DNA, the CDR3 is TGTGCCTGGAGTGTACGGGCTAGGGACGTCTACAATGAGCAGTTCTTC.

V and J are TRBV15 and TRBJ1-2, with 10 bases lining up with TRBD1. Germline V lookup: CDR1 LNHNV, CDR2 YYDKDF (reference sequence). The CDR3 sequence is 16 residues long. The trim removed 1 base at V and 8 bases at J, leaving 10 bases unmatched. The CDR3 region has the DNA TGTGCCACCAGCAGAGTCCGACAGGGGGCAGCGGACGGCTACACCTTC. It yields the protein CATSRVRQGAADGYTF.

DNA for the CDR3: TGTGCCAGCCTCCGCGGCCGGGGCACTGAAGCTTTCTTT. Its protein product is CASLRGRGTEAFF. This chain joins TRBV18 and TRBJ1-1; D unclear. Per germline, CDR1 KGHSH and CDR2 LQKENI. Trimming stripped 8 bases from V and 4 bases from J, with 14 bases between. The CDR3 consists of 13 residues.

This chain links TRBV5-1 with TRBJ1-2; no firm D call. Trimming took off 0 bases at V and 3 bases at J, with 6 bases between the two ends. There are 13 residues in the CDR3. CDR1 SGHRS and CDR2 YFSETQ come from the germline V gene. The CDR3: CASSLARDYGYTF. DNA of the CDR3: TGCGCCAGCAGCTTGGCCAGAGACTATGGCTACACCTTC.